One sample yielded the 2 T cell receptor beta chains listed below, sequenced in a study of T-cell reconstitution after alpha-beta-depleted transplantation in children. Unique molecular identifiers tagged the TCRbeta library. TCRdb ran MiXCR on the PCR reads and lists one entry per CDR3 protein. The data show hundreds of thousands of distinct CDR3 sequences, roughly 11% seen once. The starting material was peripheral blood, obtained 180 days after TCRalphabeta/CD19-depleted stem cell transplant. The receptors here all came from a male patient aged 2 to 10 who had a stem cell transplant for chronic granulomatous disease, so the T cells may come from the graft donor.

Many counts were recorded for this clonotype. The V call is TRBV12-3 or TRBV12-4, the J call TRBJ1-6; D possibly corresponds to TRBD1 (5 bases). Trimming pared 3 bases from V and 7 bases from J, leaving 13 bases between. The CDR3 runs 15 residues. The CDR3 spells CASSFSTDPNSPLHF. In DNA form, the CDR3 reads TGTGCCAGCAGTTTTTCGACAGACCCGAATTCACCCCTCCACTTT.

There are many counts of this clonotype. The V call is TRBV20-1, the J call TRBJ2-7; TRBD2 agrees at 10 bases. The CDR3 contains 13 residues. Looked up from germline, CDR1 is DFQATT and CDR2 is SNEGSKA (reference sequence). The V segment lost 5 bases and the J segment 4 bases; nucleotides outside the gene matches: 5. CDR3 protein: CSAEAGGIYEQYF. Here the CDR3 DNA reads TGCAGTGCTGAAGCGGGGGGGATTTACGAGCAGTACTTC.